Below are 4 T cell receptor beta chains sequenced from a single sample in a study of cytomegalovirus exposure and HLA in healthy donors. PCR involved 60 Vbeta and 13 Jbeta primers. The method was immunoSEQ multiplex PCR; TCRdb's version includes in-frame clones alone and lacks a portion of them. Seen here are about 110,000 clones, less than 70% observed once, and the top ten hold 2% to 2.5%. The sequenced material came from PBMCs. The receptor source for this set is a woman under 40 in good health and CMV-seronegative.

The rearrangement links TRBV25-1 to TRBJ2-3; D gene unclear. The CDR3 extends over 12 amino acids. The V gene lost 3 bases and the J gene lost 1 base, with 2 bases spanning the gap. CDR1 and CDR2 (germline): MGHDK, SYGVNS. CDR3 residues: CASSDGTDTQYF. CDR3 in DNA: TGTGCCAGCAGTGACGGCACAGATACGCAGTATTTT.

This clone occurred a few times. The chain couples TRBV7-9 to TRBJ1-3; D gene uncertain. CDR1 is SEHNR, CDR2 FQNEAQ, per germline (reference sequence). V gave up 1 base and J gave up 0 bases, with 10 bases separating them. The CDR3 runs to 16 residues. This CDR3 reads CASSLGGALSGNTIYF. In nucleotides, the CDR3 is TGTGCCAGCAGCTTAGGTGGAGCCCTCTCTGGAAACACCATATATTTT.

The chain joins TRBV6-1 to TRBJ2-7; D is undetermined. Germline lookup yields CDR1 MNHNS and CDR2 SASEGT. Trimming took 2 bases from V and 3 from J, leaving 8 bases between them. There are 13 residues in the CDR3. DNA for the CDR3: TGTGCCAGCAGTGAAATGCGGCGCTACGAGCAGTACTTC. Translating it yields CASSEMRRYEQYF.

This clone appeared a few times. The V and J genes are TRBV19 and TRBJ2-7; 9 positions match TRBD1. The junction had 3 bases not matched to a gene; V was cut back by 1 base and J by 5 bases. This CDR3 contains 14 residues. Germline CDR1 reads LNHDA; CDR2 reads SQIVND (reference sequence). CDR3 amino acids: CASSIGDREDEQYF. The CDR3 DNA follows: TGTGCCAGTAGTATAGGGGACAGGGAGGACGAGCAGTACTTC.